This TCR beta chain was captured by sequencing in a study of blood T cell repertoires in COVID-19 (dated by TCRdb to 2020 to 2022). With respect to the entire study: Samples from collaborators originated in the United States, Italy and Spain and spanned both the acute and convalescent phases of COVID-19. The material from the prospective study consisted of cDNA or gDNA derived from T cells, B-cell-depleted T cells, or PBMCs. Deeply sampled blood TCRbeta repertoires from subjects exposed to, actively infected with, or recovered from COVID-19 were included in the dataset. The repertoires were released in a freely available public database intended as a resource for research on the immune response to SARS-CoV-2. The samples were drawn from the first 160 participants of the ongoing ImmuneRACE study and from 1,200 or so subjects provided by 6 global collaborators. Nearly every sample came with metadata listing a de-identified subject ID, COVID-19 status, age in years and sex. HLA class I and class II types, where available, came from metadata supplied by the sample provider rather than from assay-based typing.

Collaborating institutions collected whole blood in K2EDTA tubes following their own protocols. For TCRbeta analysis, collaborator samples were shipped as frozen whole blood, as isolated PBMCs, or as DNA extracted from either sample type. The paper's findings and limits, for the study overall: Clinical and demographic metadata were provided uncurated, with the amount varying by source and participant.

Turning to this clone: Its antigen is still unknown. Within one base of it there is no much larger clone, and no base qualities were kept.

From its cysteine to its phenylalanine, the CDR3 spans 15 amino acids. The DNA shown is the 45-base CDR3, in frame from base 1. Based on the germline V gene (reference sequence), the CDR1 and CDR2 sequences are GTSNPN and SVGIG. Ends trimmed: V by 3 bases, J by 6 bases; bases unmatched to a gene: 9. TCRbeta CDR3 regions were amplified from genomic DNA using the immunoSEQ Assay, a bias-controlled multiplex PCR. On the study's bioinformatics: Within the assay, amplification of reference gene primers was used to estimate how many nucleated cells each sample contained. To quantify the absolute abundance of each unique TCRbeta CDR3 rearrangement, sequence reads were collapsed and filtered. For each sample, productive Simpson clonality was calculated by taking the square root of Simpson's diversity index across productive rearrangements. Here the immuneACCESS table is served through TCRdb, limited to in-frame sequences with V and J called. Missing clones are a known gap in these copies; in checked studies unresolved V genes cover under half, and the rest lacks a known reason. V and J calls and clone size are given by that table; D and trimming were obtained from the DNA. The sample records tens of thousands of clones, around 89% of which are singletons. The ten biggest clones cover 5.5% to 7.5% of the sample.

This TCR derives from a human donor in a cohort sampled during active COVID-19. Sequencing was done on a sample of peripheral blood. The chain uses TRBV30 and TRBJ2-2; 8 nucleotides in the junction match TRBD1. The DNA sequence is as follows: TGTGCCTGGAGCCCCGGACAGGGCTGGGCCGGGGAGCTGTTTTTT. Translated, this is CAWSPGQGWAGELFF. Beyond the CDR3, the reference TRBV30 and TRBJ2-2 genes provide the residues; the full variable domain reads: SQTIHQWPATLVQPVGSPLSLECTVEGTSNPNLYWYRQAAGRGLQLLFYSVGIGQISSEVPQNLSASRPQDRQFILSSKKLLLSDSGFYLCAWSPGQGWAGELFFGEGSRLTVL.